A selection of T cell receptor beta chains follows, all from one sample in a study of blood T cells in healthy people across ages. TCRdb processed the 5' RACE reads anew with MiXCR; each CDR3 protein has one entry. The table shows more than 1,000,000 distinct CDR3 sequences, with approximately 25% occurring only once. This sample also belongs to another study, concerning T cells of mothers and their children.

Sequencing was performed on blood. The source of these receptors is a girl aged 2 to 9 in good health. Both conserved end residues are part of each CDR3. Each record gives: CDR3 protein, CDR3 DNA, J gene, D gene, V gene, clone size. The D gene is left open where the match is weak. A clone size is listed for some rows: how often the clone was seen (once, few, many), or a class if it is expanded.

cdr3_aa: CASSSEGSLGEKLFF; cdr3_nt: TGTGCCAGCAGCTCCGAGGGGTCCCTAGGAGAAAAACTGTTTTTT; j_call: TRBJ1-4; d_call: .; v_call: TRBV7-9; clone_size: few
cdr3_aa: CASSQVATATNEKLFF; cdr3_nt: TGTGCCAGCAGCCAAGTTGCGACAGCAACTAATGAAAAACTGTTTTTT; j_call: TRBJ1-4; d_call: .; v_call: TRBV3-1; clone_size: .
cdr3_aa: CASSLYFDEQFF; cdr3_nt: TGTGCCAGCAGCTTGTATTTCGATGAGCAGTTCTTC; j_call: TRBJ2-1; d_call: .; v_call: TRBV7-2; clone_size: few
cdr3_aa: CASSQAKRSEQYF; cdr3_nt: TGTGCCAGCAGCCAAGCTAAGCGATCCGAGCAGTACTTC; j_call: TRBJ2-7; d_call: .; v_call: TRBV3-1; clone_size: .
cdr3_aa: CSARDSVGTDLGYEQYF; cdr3_nt: TGCAGTGCTAGAGATAGTGTGGGGACGGACCTCGGGTACGAGCAGTACTTC; j_call: TRBJ2-7; d_call: .; v_call: TRBV20-1; clone_size: few
cdr3_aa: CASSLFGGFTDTQYF; cdr3_nt: TGTGCCAGCAGTTTATTCGGCGGGTTCACAGATACGCAGTATTTT; j_call: TRBJ2-3; d_call: .; v_call: TRBV12-3/TRBV12-4; clone_size: few
cdr3_aa: CSARAPLHNSPLHF; cdr3_nt: TGCAGTGCTAGAGCTCCCCTACATAACTCACCCCTCCACTTT; j_call: TRBJ1-6; d_call: .; v_call: TRBV20-1; clone_size: few
cdr3_aa: CSAREFVRQGGETQYF; cdr3_nt: TGCAGTGCTAGAGAGTTTGTCAGGCAAGGGGGGGAGACCCAGTACTTC; j_call: TRBJ2-5; d_call: .; v_call: TRBV20-1; clone_size: .
cdr3_aa: CASSLDYETQYF; cdr3_nt: TGTGCCAGCAGCTTAGATTACGAGACCCAGTACTTC; j_call: TRBJ2-5; d_call: .; v_call: TRBV11-2; clone_size: few
cdr3_aa: CASSSSGGTTYEQYF; cdr3_nt: TGTGCCAGCAGCTCTAGCGGGGGAACAACCTACGAGCAGTACTTC; j_call: TRBJ2-7; d_call: TRBD2; v_call: TRBV11-2; clone_size: .
cdr3_aa: CATSDPTGPWDEQFF; cdr3_nt: TGTGCCACCAGTGATCCGACAGGGCCGTGGGATGAGCAGTTCTTC; j_call: TRBJ2-1; d_call: TRBD1; v_call: TRBV24-1; clone_size: .
cdr3_aa: CASSLPGNTIYF; cdr3_nt: TGTGCCAGCAGCTTACCTGGAAACACCATATATTTT; j_call: TRBJ1-3; d_call: .; v_call: TRBV12-3/TRBV12-4; clone_size: many
cdr3_aa: CASSQDSVGASYEQYF; cdr3_nt: TGCGCCAGCAGCCAAGATTCAGTGGGGGCCTCCTACGAGCAGTACTTC; j_call: TRBJ2-7; d_call: .; v_call: TRBV4-3; clone_size: .
cdr3_aa: CASRPKYQETQYF; cdr3_nt: TGTGCCAGCAGACCTAAGTACCAAGAGACCCAGTACTTC; j_call: TRBJ2-5; d_call: .; v_call: TRBV11-2; clone_size: few
cdr3_aa: CSVEGRGPKYEQYF; cdr3_nt: TGCAGCGTTGAAGGTCGGGGGCCTAAGTACGAGCAGTACTTC; j_call: TRBJ2-7; d_call: .; v_call: TRBV29-1; clone_size: many
cdr3_aa: CASSLGTVGRETQYF; cdr3_nt: TGTGCCAGCAGCTTAGGGACAGTAGGGCGAGAGACCCAGTACTTC; j_call: TRBJ2-5; d_call: .; v_call: TRBV13; clone_size: many
cdr3_aa: CASHPGTPLYEQYF; cdr3_nt: TGTGCCAGCCACCCCGGGACACCTCTCTACGAGCAGTACTTC; j_call: TRBJ2-7; d_call: .; v_call: TRBV28; clone_size: few
cdr3_aa: CASSPRLVGFGGEQYF; cdr3_nt: TGTGCCAGCAGCCCGCGACTAGTTGGTTTCGGCGGCGAGCAGTACTTC; j_call: TRBJ2-7; d_call: .; v_call: TRBV3-1; clone_size: .
cdr3_aa: CASRRTGGAVQETQYF; cdr3_nt: TGTGCCAGCAGACGTACGGGGGGGGCCGTCCAAGAGACCCAGTACTTC; j_call: TRBJ2-5; d_call: TRBD2; v_call: TRBV7-8; clone_size: .
cdr3_aa: CASSLSRSQETQYF; cdr3_nt: TGTGCCAGCAGTTTATCGCGGAGCCAAGAGACCCAGTACTTC; j_call: TRBJ2-5; d_call: .; v_call: TRBV27; clone_size: many
cdr3_aa: CASSFSEIEQFF; cdr3_nt: TGTGCCAGCAGTTTTTCGGAAATCGAGCAGTTCTTC; j_call: TRBJ2-1; d_call: .; v_call: TRBV12-3/TRBV12-4; clone_size: .
cdr3_aa: CAISEQRNEKLFF; cdr3_nt: TGTGCCATCAGTGAGCAGCGTAATGAAAAACTGTTTTTT; j_call: TRBJ1-4; d_call: .; v_call: TRBV10-3; clone_size: few
cdr3_aa: CASSQDPSASGRTTDTQYF; cdr3_nt: TGTGCCAGCAGCCAAGATCCCTCGGCTAGCGGGAGGACCACAGATACGCAGTATTTT; j_call: TRBJ2-3; d_call: TRBD2; v_call: TRBV3-1; clone_size: few
cdr3_aa: CSARDHAESSYNEQFF; cdr3_nt: TGCAGTGCTAGAGATCATGCGGAGAGCTCCTACAATGAGCAGTTCTTC; j_call: TRBJ2-1; d_call: .; v_call: TRBV20-1; clone_size: .
cdr3_aa: CSAQVPDTQYF; cdr3_nt: TGCAGTGCCCAGGTTCCAGATACGCAGTATTTT; j_call: TRBJ2-3; d_call: .; v_call: TRBV20-1; clone_size: .
cdr3_aa: CATSPGRYGYTF; cdr3_nt: TGTGCCACCAGTCCGGGACGGTATGGCTACACCTTC; j_call: TRBJ1-2; d_call: .; v_call: TRBV24-1; clone_size: .
cdr3_aa: CASSILQGWEQYF; cdr3_nt: TGTGCCAGCAGCATACTACAGGGTTGGGAGCAGTACTTC; j_call: TRBJ2-5; d_call: .; v_call: TRBV7-2; clone_size: .
cdr3_aa: CASSRGRQGDGEAFF; cdr3_nt: TGTGCCAGCAGCCGGGGTAGACAGGGGGACGGTGAAGCTTTCTTT; j_call: TRBJ1-1; d_call: TRBD1; v_call: TRBV7-3; clone_size: .
cdr3_aa: CSVGGPNNEQFF; cdr3_nt: TGCAGCGTGGGGGGCCCCAACAATGAGCAGTTCTTC; j_call: TRBJ2-1; d_call: .; v_call: TRBV29-1; clone_size: .
cdr3_aa: CASSPKTGELIYEQYF; cdr3_nt: TGTGCCAGCAGCCCGAAGACAGGGGAATTGATCTACGAGCAGTACTTC; j_call: TRBJ2-7; d_call: TRBD1; v_call: TRBV7-9; clone_size: few
cdr3_aa: CSVAPGAASGTGEQFF; cdr3_nt: TGCAGCGTTGCCCCGGGCGCGGCGAGCGGCACAGGGGAGCAGTTCTTC; j_call: TRBJ2-1; d_call: .; v_call: TRBV29-1; clone_size: few